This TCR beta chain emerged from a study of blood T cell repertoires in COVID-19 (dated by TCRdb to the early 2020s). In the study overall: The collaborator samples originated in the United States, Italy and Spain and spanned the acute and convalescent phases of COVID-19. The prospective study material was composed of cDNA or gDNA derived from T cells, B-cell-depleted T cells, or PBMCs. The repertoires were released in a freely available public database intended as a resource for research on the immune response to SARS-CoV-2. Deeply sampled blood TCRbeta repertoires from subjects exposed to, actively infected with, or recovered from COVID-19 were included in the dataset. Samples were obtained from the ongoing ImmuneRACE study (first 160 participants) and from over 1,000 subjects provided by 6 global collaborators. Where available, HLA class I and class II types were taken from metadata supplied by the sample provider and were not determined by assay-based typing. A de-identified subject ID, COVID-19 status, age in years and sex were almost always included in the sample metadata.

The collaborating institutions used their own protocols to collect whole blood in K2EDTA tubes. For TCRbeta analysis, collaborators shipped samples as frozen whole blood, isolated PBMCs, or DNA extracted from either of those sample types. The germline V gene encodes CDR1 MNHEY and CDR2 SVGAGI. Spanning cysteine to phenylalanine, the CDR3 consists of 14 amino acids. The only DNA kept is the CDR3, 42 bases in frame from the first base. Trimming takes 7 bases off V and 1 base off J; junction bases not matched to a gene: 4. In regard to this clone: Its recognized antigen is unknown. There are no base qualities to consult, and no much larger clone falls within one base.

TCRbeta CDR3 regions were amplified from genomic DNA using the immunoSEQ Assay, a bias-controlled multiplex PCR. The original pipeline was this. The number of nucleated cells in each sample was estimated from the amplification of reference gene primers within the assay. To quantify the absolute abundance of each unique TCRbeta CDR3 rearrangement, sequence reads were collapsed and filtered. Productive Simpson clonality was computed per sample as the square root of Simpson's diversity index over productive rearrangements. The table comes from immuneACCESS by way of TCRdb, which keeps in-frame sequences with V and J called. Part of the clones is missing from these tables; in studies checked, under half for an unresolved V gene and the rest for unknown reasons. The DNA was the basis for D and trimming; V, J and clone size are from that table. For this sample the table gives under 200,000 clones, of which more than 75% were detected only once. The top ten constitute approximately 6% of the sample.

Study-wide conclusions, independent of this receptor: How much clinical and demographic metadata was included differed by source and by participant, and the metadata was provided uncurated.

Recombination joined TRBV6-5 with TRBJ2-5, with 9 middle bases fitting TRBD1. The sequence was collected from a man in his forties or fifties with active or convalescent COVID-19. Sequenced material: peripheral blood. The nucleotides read TGTGCCAGCACCCCGGACAGGGGCCAAGAGACCCAGTACTTC. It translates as CASTPDRGQETQYF.